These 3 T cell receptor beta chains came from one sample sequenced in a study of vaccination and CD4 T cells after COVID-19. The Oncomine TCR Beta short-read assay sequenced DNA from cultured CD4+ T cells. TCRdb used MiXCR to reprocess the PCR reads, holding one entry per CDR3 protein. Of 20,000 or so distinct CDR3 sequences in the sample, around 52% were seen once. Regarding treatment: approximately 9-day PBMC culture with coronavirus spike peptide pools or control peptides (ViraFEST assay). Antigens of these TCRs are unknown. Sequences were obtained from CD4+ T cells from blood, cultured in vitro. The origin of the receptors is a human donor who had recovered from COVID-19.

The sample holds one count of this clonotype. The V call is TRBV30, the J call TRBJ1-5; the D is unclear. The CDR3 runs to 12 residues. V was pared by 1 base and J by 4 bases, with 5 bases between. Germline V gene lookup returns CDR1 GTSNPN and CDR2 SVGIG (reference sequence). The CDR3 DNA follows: TGTGCCTGGAGTGGGACTAATCAGCCCCAGCATTTT. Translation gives CAWSGTNQPQHF.

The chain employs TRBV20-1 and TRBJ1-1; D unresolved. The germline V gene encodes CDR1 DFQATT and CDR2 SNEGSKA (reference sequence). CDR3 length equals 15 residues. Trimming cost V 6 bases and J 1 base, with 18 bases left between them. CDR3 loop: CSANPGRRRNTEAFF. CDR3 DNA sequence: TGCAGTGCAAATCCCGGTAGGCGGCGGAACACTGAAGCTTTCTTT.

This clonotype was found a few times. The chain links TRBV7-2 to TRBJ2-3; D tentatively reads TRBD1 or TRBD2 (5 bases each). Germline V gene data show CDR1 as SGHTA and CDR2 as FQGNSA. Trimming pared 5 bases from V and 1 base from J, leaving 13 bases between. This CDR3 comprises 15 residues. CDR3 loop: CASSGGMTGTDTQYF. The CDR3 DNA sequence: TGTGCCAGCAGCGGGGGAATGACGGGCACAGATACGCAGTATTTT.